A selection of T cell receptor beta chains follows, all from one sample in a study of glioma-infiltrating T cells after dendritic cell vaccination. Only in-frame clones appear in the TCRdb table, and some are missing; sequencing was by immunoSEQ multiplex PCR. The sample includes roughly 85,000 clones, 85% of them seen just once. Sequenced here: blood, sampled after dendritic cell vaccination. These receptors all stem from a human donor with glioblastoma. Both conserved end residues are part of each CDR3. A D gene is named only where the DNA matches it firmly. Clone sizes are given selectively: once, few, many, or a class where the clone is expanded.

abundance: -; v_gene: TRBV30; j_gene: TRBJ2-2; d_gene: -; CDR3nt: TGTGCCTGGAGTGTGGGGACTCGGACCGGGGAGCTGTTTTTT; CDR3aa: CAWSVGTRTGELFF
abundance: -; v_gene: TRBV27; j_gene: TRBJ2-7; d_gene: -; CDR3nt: TGTGCCAGCAGTTTAAGGGGGTTCGAGCAGTACTTC; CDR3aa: CASSLRGFEQYF
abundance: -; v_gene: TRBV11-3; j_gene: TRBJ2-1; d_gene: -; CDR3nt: TGTGCCAGCAGCTCCCGGTGGAGCGCTAACAATGAGCAGTTCTTC; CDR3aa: CASSSRWSANNEQFF
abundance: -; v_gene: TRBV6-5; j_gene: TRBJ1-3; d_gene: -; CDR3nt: TGTGCCAGCAGTTTAGCTCAGGGGAGAAACACCATATATTTT; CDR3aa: CASSLAQGRNTIYF
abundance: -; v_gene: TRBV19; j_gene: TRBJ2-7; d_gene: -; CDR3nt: TGTGCCAGTAGTCTCCAGGGTACGAGCTACGAGCAGTACTTC; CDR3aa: CASSLQGTSYEQYF
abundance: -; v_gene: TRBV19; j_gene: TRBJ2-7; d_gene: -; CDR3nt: TGTGCCAGTAGTATAGAAGTAACAGCCACCTACGAGCAGTACTTC; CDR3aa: CASSIEVTATYEQYF
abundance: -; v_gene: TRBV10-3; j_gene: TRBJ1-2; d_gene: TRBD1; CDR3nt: TGTGCCATCAGTGAGTCGGGGACACAGGGGATTACATATGGCTACACCTTC; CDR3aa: CAISESGTQGITYGYTF
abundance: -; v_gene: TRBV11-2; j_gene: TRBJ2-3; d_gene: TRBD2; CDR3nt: TGTGCCAGCAGCCCTAGCGGGAGGGCCGCAGATACGCAGTATTTT; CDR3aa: CASSPSGRAADTQYF
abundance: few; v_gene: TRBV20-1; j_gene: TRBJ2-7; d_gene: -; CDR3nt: TGCAGTGGAGAAAGGGGTTACGAGCAGTACTTC; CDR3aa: CSGERGYEQYF
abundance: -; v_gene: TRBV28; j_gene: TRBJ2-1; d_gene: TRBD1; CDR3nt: TGTGCCAGCAGTTCGACAGGGGTCAGGGGGGATGAGCAGTTCTTC; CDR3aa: CASSSTGVRGDEQFF
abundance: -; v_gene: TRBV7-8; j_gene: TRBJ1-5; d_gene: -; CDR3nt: TGTGCCAGCAGCCTTGTAGAGGCTCAGCCCCAGCATTTT; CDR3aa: CASSLVEAQPQHF
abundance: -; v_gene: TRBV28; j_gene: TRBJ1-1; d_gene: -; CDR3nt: TGTGCCAGCAGTGAGGACAGATACACTGAAGCTTTCTTT; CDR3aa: CASSEDRYTEAFF
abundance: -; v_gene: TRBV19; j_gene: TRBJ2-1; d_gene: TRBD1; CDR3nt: TGTGCCAGTAGGGGGACAGGGGATAACAATGAGCAGTTCTTC; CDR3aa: CASRGTGDNNEQFF
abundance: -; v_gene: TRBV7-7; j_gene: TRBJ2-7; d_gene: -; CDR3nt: TGTGCCAGCAGCTTAGTTGCGGGTTACGAGCAGTACTTC; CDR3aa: CASSLVAGYEQYF
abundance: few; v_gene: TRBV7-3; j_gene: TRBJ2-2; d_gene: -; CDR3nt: TGTGCCAGCAGCCCCAGGGGAGGGTACAACACCGGGGAGCTGTTTTTT; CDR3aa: CASSPRGGYNTGELFF
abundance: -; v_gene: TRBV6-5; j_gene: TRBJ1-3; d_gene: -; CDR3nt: TGTGCCAGCAGCAGGTCCCTGTCGTCTGGAAACACCATATATTTT; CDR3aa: CASSRSLSSGNTIYF
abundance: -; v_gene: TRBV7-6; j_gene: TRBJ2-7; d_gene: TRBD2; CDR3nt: TGTGCCAGCAGCCCAACTGGGGGGGGAACCTACGAGCAGTACTTC; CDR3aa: CASSPTGGGTYEQYF
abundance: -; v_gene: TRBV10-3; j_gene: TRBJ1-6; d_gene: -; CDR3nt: TGTGCCATTTCGGGGGATGGGAATTCACCCCTCCACTTT; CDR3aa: CAISGDGNSPLHF
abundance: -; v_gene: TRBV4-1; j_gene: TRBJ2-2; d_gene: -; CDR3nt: TGCGCCAGCAGCCAACTTAACACCGGGGAGCTGTTTTTT; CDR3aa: CASSQLNTGELFF
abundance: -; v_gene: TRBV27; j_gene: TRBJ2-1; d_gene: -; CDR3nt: TGTGCCAGCAGTTTTGGGACACGGAACAATGAGCAGTTCTTC; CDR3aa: CASSFGTRNNEQFF
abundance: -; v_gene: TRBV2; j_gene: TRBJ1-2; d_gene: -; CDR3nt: TGTGCCAGCAGTCGCGACAGCTATGGCTACACCTTC; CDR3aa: CASSRDSYGYTF
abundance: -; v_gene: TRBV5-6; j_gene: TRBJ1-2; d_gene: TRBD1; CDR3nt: TGTGCCAGCACTACCCAGGGGGCGAGGAAGTATGGCTACACCTTC; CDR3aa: CASTTQGARKYGYTF
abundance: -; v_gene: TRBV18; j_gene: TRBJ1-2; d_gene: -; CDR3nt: TGTGCCAGCTCACCACCGGCAGGGGACGGCTACACCTTC; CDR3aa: CASSPPAGDGYTF
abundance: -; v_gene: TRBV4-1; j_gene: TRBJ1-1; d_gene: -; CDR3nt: TGCGCCAGCAGCCCCCACCGGGACAAGAGAAAGAACACTGAAGCTTTCTTT; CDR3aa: CASSPHRDKRKNTEAFF
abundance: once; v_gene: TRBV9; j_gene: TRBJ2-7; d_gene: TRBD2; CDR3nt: TGTGCCAGCAGCGTAGGATCTAGCGGGGGGTACGAGCAGTACTTC; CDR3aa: CASSVGSSGGYEQYF
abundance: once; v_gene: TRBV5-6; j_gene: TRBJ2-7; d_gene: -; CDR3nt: TGTGCCAGCAGCCTTGGGCAAAGCTCCTACGAGCAGTACTTC; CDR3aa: CASSLGQSSYEQYF
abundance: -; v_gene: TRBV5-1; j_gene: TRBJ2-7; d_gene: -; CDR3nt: TGCGCCAGCAGCTTGATCCCAGCGAGCTCCTACGAGCAGTACTTC; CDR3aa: CASSLIPASSYEQYF
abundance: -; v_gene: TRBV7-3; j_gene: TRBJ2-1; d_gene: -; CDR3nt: TGTGCCAGCAGCTTACCCAGCGGCAATGAGCAGTTCTTC; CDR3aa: CASSLPSGNEQFF
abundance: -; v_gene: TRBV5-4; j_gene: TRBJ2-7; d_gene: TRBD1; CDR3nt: TGTGCCAGCACCCCCCGGGACAGCTACGAGCAGTACTTC; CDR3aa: CASTPRDSYEQYF
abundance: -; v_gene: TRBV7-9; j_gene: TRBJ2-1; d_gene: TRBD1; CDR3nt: TGTGCCAGCAGCTTTGTTCAGGGGGCTTATGAGCAGTTCTTC; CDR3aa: CASSFVQGAYEQFF
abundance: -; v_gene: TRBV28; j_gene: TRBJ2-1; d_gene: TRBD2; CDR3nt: TGTGCCAGCAGTTCATCACTGTCTAGCGGGAGGGCAAATGAGCAGTTCTTC; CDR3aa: CASSSSLSSGRANEQFF
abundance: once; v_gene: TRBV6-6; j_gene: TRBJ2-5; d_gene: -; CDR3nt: TGTGCCAGCAGTATTACTCAAGAGACCCAGTACTTC; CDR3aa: CASSITQETQYF
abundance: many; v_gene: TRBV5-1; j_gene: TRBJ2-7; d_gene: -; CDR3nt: TGCGCCAGCAGCCTACAAACTACTCCGGAAAACGAGCAGTACTTC; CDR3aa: CASSLQTTPENEQYF
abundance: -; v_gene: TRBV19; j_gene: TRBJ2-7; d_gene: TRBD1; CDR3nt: TGTGCCAGTAGTCCGGGACAGCGGTTCAACGAGCAGTACTTC; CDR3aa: CASSPGQRFNEQYF
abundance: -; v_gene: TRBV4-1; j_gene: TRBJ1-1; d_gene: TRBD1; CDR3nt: TGCGCCAGCAGCCCATTTGGCGACAGGGGAACAGCTTTCTTT; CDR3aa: CASSPFGDRGTAFF
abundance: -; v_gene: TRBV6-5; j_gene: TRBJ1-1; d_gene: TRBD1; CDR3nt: TGTGCCAGCAGACCACAGGGGTCGATGAACACTGAAGCTTTCTTT; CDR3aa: CASRPQGSMNTEAFF
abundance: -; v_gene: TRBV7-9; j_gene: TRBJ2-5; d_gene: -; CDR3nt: TGTGCCAGCAGCTTAGCCAGTGTCAGGGTTGAGACCCAGTACTTC; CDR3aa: CASSLASVRVETQYF
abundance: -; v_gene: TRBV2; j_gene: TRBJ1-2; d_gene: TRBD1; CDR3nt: TGTGCCAGCATTGGCGGGACAGGGATCCCACCTAACTATGGCTACACCTTC; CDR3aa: CASIGGTGIPPNYGYTF
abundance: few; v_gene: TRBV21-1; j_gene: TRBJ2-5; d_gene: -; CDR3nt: TGTGCCAGCAGCGGAGTAGTATACACTTTCTCTGAGACCCAGTACTTC; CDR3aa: CASSGVVYTFSETQYF
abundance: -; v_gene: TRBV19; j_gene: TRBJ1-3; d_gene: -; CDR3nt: TGTGCCAGTTGTGTCATCTCGGGAGGAAACACCATATATTTT; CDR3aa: CASCVISGGNTIYF
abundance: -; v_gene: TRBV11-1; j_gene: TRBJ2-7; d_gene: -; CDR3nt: TGTGCCAGCAGCTTAAACAGGGGAGGAAACGAGCAGTACTTC; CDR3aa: CASSLNRGGNEQYF
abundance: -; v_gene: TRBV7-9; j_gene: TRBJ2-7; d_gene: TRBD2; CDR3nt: TGTGCCAGCAGCTGGACTAGATCAGACTACGAGCAGTACTTC; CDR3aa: CASSWTRSDYEQYF
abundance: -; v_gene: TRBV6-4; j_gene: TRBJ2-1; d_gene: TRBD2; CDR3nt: TGTGCCAGCAGAAGATATAGCGGGAGTGGAGATGAGCAGTTCTTC; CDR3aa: CASRRYSGSGDEQFF
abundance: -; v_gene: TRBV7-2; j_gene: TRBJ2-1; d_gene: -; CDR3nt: TGTGCCAGCACCCCCCCGAGGGCTTACAATGAGCAGTTCTTC; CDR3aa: CASTPPRAYNEQFF
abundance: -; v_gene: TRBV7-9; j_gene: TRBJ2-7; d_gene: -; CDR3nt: TGTGCCAGCAGTTCTGGACAGACCCAACCCTACGAGCAGTACTTC; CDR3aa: CASSSGQTQPYEQYF
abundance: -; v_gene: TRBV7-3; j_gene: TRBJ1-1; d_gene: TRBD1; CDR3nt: TGTGCCAGCAGCCCAGACAGGGCCACTGAAGCTTTCTTT; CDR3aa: CASSPDRATEAFF
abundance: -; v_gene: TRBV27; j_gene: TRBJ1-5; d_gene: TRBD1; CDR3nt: TGTGCCAGCAGTTTTCTGACAGGGGGGAATCAGCCCCAGCATTTT; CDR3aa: CASSFLTGGNQPQHF
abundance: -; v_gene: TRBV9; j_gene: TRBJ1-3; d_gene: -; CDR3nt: TGTGCCAGCAGCGTAGCTACAGGGTCGGGAAACACCATATATTTT; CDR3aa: CASSVATGSGNTIYF
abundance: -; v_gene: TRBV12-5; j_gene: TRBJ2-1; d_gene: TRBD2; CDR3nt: TGTGCTAGTGGGCGGGGGGCGGTTAACGATGAGCAGTTCTTC; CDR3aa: CASGRGAVNDEQFF
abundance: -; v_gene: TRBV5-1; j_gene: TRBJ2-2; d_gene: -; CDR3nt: TGCGCCAGCAGCGAACTCCTGTCGAATGCCGGGGAGCTGTTTTTT; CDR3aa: CASSELLSNAGELFF
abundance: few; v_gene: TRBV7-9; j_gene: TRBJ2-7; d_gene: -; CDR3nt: TGTGCCAGCAGTCCTAGCGTCGAGCAGTACTTC; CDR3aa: CASSPSVEQYF
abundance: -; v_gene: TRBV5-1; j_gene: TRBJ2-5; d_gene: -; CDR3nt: TGCGCCAGCAGCTTCTTAGAGACCCAGTACTTC; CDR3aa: CASSFLETQYF
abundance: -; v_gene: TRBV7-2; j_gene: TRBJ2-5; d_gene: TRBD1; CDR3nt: TGTGCCAGCAGCACCAGACAGGGACCCGGGGAGACCCAGTACTTC; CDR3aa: CASSTRQGPGETQYF